The T cell receptor (beta chain) under discussion was sequenced for a study of OX40 agonist ivuxolimab in advanced cancers. In the study overall: The drug used for patients, ivuxolimab, was an agonistic anti-OX40 (CD134) antibody.

Germline V gives CDR1 SGHVS, CDR2 FNYEAQ. This CDR3 has 14 amino acids. The V end lost 8 bases, the J end lost 4 bases, and 16 bases lay between the germline ends. The assay was immunoSEQ multiplex PCR, and TCRdb's table has in-frame clones only and misses some. The sample yields tens of thousands of clones, 77% seen once. The chain recombines TRBV7-6 with TRBJ2-3; D could derive from TRBD1 or TRBD2 (7 bases each). The sequence derives from an adult with an advanced solid tumor such as melanoma, head and neck, liver or kidney cancer. This sample comprised CD4+ or CD8+ T cells sorted from blood, obtained in a trial of the OX40 agonist ivuxolimab. For the CDR3, the DNA is TGTGCCAGCCGGGGGAGGGGGCCGGCAGATACGCAGTATTTT. Amino acids: CASRGRGPADTQYF.